Listed below are T cell receptor beta chains from one sample, sequenced in a study of blood T cell repertoires in COVID-19. Clones were read by immunoSEQ multiplex PCR, and TCRdb kept only the in-frame ones, dropping some. Of around 90,000 clones in the sample, about 80% were seen once. The sequencing sample was made of peripheral blood. The receptor source for this set is a human donor in a cohort sampled during active COVID-19. CDR3s include the opening cysteine and the closing phenylalanine or tryptophan. The D gene is left open where the match is weak. Clone size is given for some rows only: seen once, a few or many times, or a class if the clone is expanded.

once TRBD1 TRBJ1-6 14 TRBV2 TGTGCCAGCAGCTCCACAGGGGGGATTTCACCCCTCCACTTT CASSSTGGISPLHF
. . TRBJ2-6 15 TRBV6-5 TGTGCCGTCGGGGGTGGAAGCTCTGGGGCCAACGTCCTGACTTTC CAVGGGSSGANVLTF
. . TRBJ1-1 13 TRBV19 TGTGCCAGTAGTACGTACAGTGGGACTGAAGCTTTCTTT CASSTYSGTEAFF
. TRBD2 TRBJ2-7 19 TRBV5-6 TGTGCCAGCAGCGAATCCGGGACTAGCGGGAGGAGCCTCCTAGACGAGCAGTACTTC CASSESGTSGRSLLDEQYF
once TRBD2 TRBJ2-1 15 TRBV7-2 TGTGCCAGCAGCTTGGGACTAGTGTCCTACAATGAGCAGTTCTTC CASSLGLVSYNEQFF
once . TRBJ1-1 13 TRBV28 TGTGCCAGCAGTTTAGCAGGGAACACTGAAGCTTTCTTT CASSLAGNTEAFF
. TRBD2 TRBJ2-7 17 TRBV9 TGTGCCAGCAGCGTAGAAGGTAGCGGGAAGGAACGCTACGAGCAGTACTTC CASSVEGSGKERYEQYF
. TRBD1 TRBJ2-7 12 TRBV2 TGTGCCAGCCAGGGACAGGGGGTAGGGCAGTACTTC CASQGQGVGQYF
. . TRBJ1-1 11 TRBV29-1 TGCAGCGCCTCCAGAAACACTGAAGCTTTCTTT CSASRNTEAFF
. TRBD1 TRBJ1-2 13 TRBV19 TGTGCCAGCACCCTTACAGGGGAACCGGGCTACACCTTC CASTLTGEPGYTF
. TRBD1 TRBJ2-5 12 TRBV25-1 TGTGCCAGCACGACAGGGGGGGAGACCCAGTACTTC CASTTGGETQYF
. TRBD1 TRBJ1-2 15 TRBV27 TGTGCCAGCAGCCCGTGGGCGGACAGGACCTATGGCTACACCTTC CASSPWADRTYGYTF
. . TRBJ2-7 14 TRBV30 TGTGCCTGGAGTGTACAGGGAAGAGCCTACGAGCAGTACTTC CAWSVQGRAYEQYF
. . TRBJ1-1 15 TRBV27 TGTGCCAGCACCCCTCGAGGGCCGGCGTACACTGAAGCTTTCTTT CASTPRGPAYTEAFF
. TRBD1 TRBJ1-1 17 TRBV27 TGTGCCAGCAGTTTGAAATACCGACAGGGAAGGGCCACTGAAGCTTTCTTT CASSLKYRQGRATEAFF
. . TRBJ2-7 12 TRBV21-1 TGTGCCAGCAGCCAGGGGCCCTACGAGCAGTACTTC CASSQGPYEQYF
. TRBD1 TRBJ1-2 13 TRBV10-2 TGCGCCAGCACGGGACAGGCTCAATATGGCTACACCTTC CASTGQAQYGYTF
. TRBD2 TRBJ2-5 16 TRBV3-1/TRBV3-2 TGTGCCAGCAGCCAAGATCGCCTAGCGGGAGGGGAGACCCAGTACTTC CASSQDRLAGGETQYF
. . TRBJ2-7 16 TRBV3-1/TRBV3-2 TGTGCCAGCAGCCAAGCTCTGGCGGTACCCGCATACGAGCAGTACTTC CASSQALAVPAYEQYF
. TRBD2 TRBJ2-3 15 TRBV10-3 TGTGCCATCAGGGCTAGCGGGAGTCGGTCAGATACGCAGTATTTT CAIRASGSRSDTQYF
. TRBD2 TRBJ2-7 16 TRBV28 TGTGCCAGCAGTAATCCTCTCGGGGGGGGCTCCTACGAGCAGTACTTC CASSNPLGGGSYEQYF
. TRBD1 TRBJ1-1 14 TRBV30 TGTGCCCGCACCCGACAGGGACTGAACACTGAAGCTTTCTTT CARTRQGLNTEAFF
. . TRBJ2-6 17 TRBV4-1 TGCGCCAGCAGCTCAGTGGGACTGAACTCTGGGGCCAACGTCCTGACTTTC CASSSVGLNSGANVLTF
few . TRBJ1-6 14 TRBV19 TGTGCCAGCAGGAAGCAGGGGTATAATTCACCCCTCCACTTT CASRKQGYNSPLHF
. TRBD1 TRBJ2-7 14 TRBV6-5 TGTGCCAGCAGTCTTCGACAGGGGGGCTACGAGCAGTACTTC CASSLRQGGYEQYF
. . TRBJ1-1 11 TRBV7-3 TGTGCCAGCACCCCGATGCGGGAAGCTTTCTTT CASTPMREAFF
. TRBD2 TRBJ2-2 16 TRBV18 TGTGCCAGCTCACTAGGCCGGGAGGCCAACACCGGGGAGCTGTTTTTT CASSLGREANTGELFF
. . TRBJ2-7 13 TRBV11-3 TGTGCCAGCAGCTTAGCGGGGGGCAGGGAGCAGTACTTC CASSLAGGREQYF
. . TRBJ1-1 13 TRBV10-3 TGTGCCATCACAGACAGCCTGAACACTGAAGCTTTCTTT CAITDSLNTEAFF
. . TRBJ1-2 13 TRBV7-2 TGTGCCAGCAGCTTAATAGGAACTACTGGCTACACCTTC CASSLIGTTGYTF
. TRBD1 TRBJ1-6 15 TRBV7-9 TGTGCCAGCAGCCTATGGACAGGGGGCGACTCACCCCTCCACTTT CASSLWTGGDSPLHF
. . TRBJ1-5 16 TRBV7-8 TGTGCCAGCAGCTCCCGGTCAATGGCAGCGAATCAGCCCCAGCATTTT CASSSRSMAANQPQHF
. . TRBJ1-5 13 TRBV2 TGTGCCAGCAGTCGGGACACCAATCAGCCCCAGCATTTT CASSRDTNQPQHF
. . TRBJ1-6 14 TRBV7-2 TGTGCCAGCAGCGCGGGACTGGAGAATTCACCCCTCCACTTT CASSAGLENSPLHF
. TRBD1 TRBJ1-5 16 TRBV4-1 TGCGCCAGCAGCCAGATGACAGGGGCCGACGGTCAGCCCCAGCATTTT CASSQMTGADGQPQHF
. . TRBJ2-7 15 TRBV7-9 TGTGCCAGCAGCTCTCTCGGCAGGAGGTCCTACGAGCAGTACTTC CASSSLGRRSYEQYF
. TRBD1 TRBJ1-4 15 TRBV19 TGTGCCAGCGCGTTACAGGGGGCAGCCGGGGGAAAACTGTTTTTT CASALQGAAGGKLFF
once . TRBJ1-1 14 TRBV30 TGTGCCTGGAGGACCCCAGGGATAAACACTGAAGCTTTCTTT CAWRTPGINTEAFF
once TRBD2 TRBJ2-1 16 TRBV3-1/TRBV3-2 TGTGCCAGCAGCCACGGGACTAGCGGGAACTACAATGAGCAGTTCTTC CASSHGTSGNYNEQFF
. TRBD1 TRBJ1-2 15 TRBV2 TGTGCCAGCAGTGATCCCGGACAGGGAATAGATGGCTACACCTTC CASSDPGQGIDGYTF
few . TRBJ2-7 10 TRBV20-1 TGCAGTGCTCTTTCCTACGGGCAGTACTTC CSALSYGQYF
. TRBD1 TRBJ2-6 17 TRBV19 TGTGCCAGTAGCCCGACAGGGAGCGGCTCTGGGGCCAACGTCCTGACTTTC CASSPTGSGSGANVLTF
. TRBD2 TRBJ2-7 17 TRBV19 TGTGCCAGTAGTCTCGGAGGTTTGACTAGCGGTACCTACGAGCAGTACTTC CASSLGGLTSGTYEQYF
once . TRBJ2-2 14 TRBV29-1 TGCAGCGTTAGGGGACAAGCTGACACCGGGGAGCTGTTTTTT CSVRGQADTGELFF